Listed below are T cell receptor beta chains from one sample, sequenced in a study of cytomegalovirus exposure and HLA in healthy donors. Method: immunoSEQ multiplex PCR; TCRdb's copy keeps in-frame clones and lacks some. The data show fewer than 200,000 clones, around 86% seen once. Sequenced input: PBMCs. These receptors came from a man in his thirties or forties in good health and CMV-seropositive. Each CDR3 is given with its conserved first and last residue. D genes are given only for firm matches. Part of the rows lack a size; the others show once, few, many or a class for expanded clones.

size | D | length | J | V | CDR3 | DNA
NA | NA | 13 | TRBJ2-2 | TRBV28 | CASSLGRAGELFF | TGTGCCAGCAGTTTAGGAAGGGCCGGGGAGCTGTTTTTT
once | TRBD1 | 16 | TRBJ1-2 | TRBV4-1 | CASSQVYGTGSGGYTF | TGCGCCAGCAGCCAAGTTTATGGGACAGGGTCTGGAGGCTACACCTTC
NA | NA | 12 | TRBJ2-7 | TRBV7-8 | CASSLRGLAEYF | TGTGCCAGCAGCTTAAGGGGGCTAGCGGAGTACTTC
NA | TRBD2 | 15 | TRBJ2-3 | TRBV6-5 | CASTKGLELTDTQYF | TGTGCCAGCACCAAAGGACTAGAGCTCACAGATACGCAGTATTTT
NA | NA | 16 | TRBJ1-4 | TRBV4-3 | CASSPRVREGTEKLFF | TGCGCCAGCAGCCCACGAGTTCGGGAGGGTACTGAAAAACTGTTTTTT
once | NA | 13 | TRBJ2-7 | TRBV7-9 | CASSFIQRPEQYF | TGTGCCAGCAGCTTCATCCAGAGGCCCGAGCAGTACTTC
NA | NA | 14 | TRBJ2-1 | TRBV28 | CASSLGWAYNEQFF | TGTGCCAGCAGTTTGGGTTGGGCCTACAATGAGCAGTTCTTC
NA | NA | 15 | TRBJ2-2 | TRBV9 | CASSPGDINTGELFF | TGTGCCAGCAGCCCCGGGGACATCAACACCGGGGAGCTGTTTTTT
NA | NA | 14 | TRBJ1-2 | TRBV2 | CASSEKGLNYGYTF | TGTGCCAGCAGTGAGAAGGGGCTAAACTATGGCTACACCTTC
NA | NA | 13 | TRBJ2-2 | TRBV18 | CASSPTGSGELFF | TGTGCCAGCTCACCGACGGGGTCCGGGGAGCTGTTTTTT
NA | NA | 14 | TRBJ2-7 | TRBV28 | CASSPTSAVYEQYF | TGTGCCAGCTCCCCCACTAGTGCGGTATACGAGCAGTACTTC
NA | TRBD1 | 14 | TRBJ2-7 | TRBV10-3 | CAISEMDRVYEQYF | TGTGCCATCAGTGAGATGGACAGGGTCTACGAGCAGTACTTC
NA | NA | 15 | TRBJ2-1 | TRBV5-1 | CASSFMGLAFNEQFF | TGCGCCAGCAGCTTCATGGGGCTAGCTTTCAATGAGCAGTTCTTC
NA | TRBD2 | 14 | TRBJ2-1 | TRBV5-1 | CASSLAASSGGQFF | TGCGCCAGCAGCTTGGCCGCTTCGAGCGGGGGGCAGTTCTTC
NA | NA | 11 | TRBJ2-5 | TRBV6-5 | CASSHRETQYF | TGTGCCAGCAGTCACCGGGAGACCCAGTACTTC
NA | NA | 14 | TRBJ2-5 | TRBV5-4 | CASSGRPVQETQYF | TGTGCCAGCAGCGGAAGACCGGTGCAAGAGACCCAGTACTTC
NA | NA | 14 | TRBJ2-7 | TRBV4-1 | CASSQRGGAYEQYF | TGCGCCAGCAGCCAAAGAGGGGGGGCCTACGAGCAGTACTTC
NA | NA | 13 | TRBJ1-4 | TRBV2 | CAGSLTTNEKLFF | TGTGCCGGCTCCCTTACAACTAATGAAAAACTGTTTTTT
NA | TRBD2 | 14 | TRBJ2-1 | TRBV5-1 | CASSSRLAQNEQFF | TGCGCCAGCAGCTCTAGACTAGCACAGAATGAGCAGTTCTTC
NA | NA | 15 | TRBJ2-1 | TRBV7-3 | CASSLWDNKGDEQFF | TGTGCCAGCAGCTTATGGGACAACAAGGGGGATGAGCAGTTCTTC
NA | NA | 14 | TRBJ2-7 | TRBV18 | CASSQQGASYEQYF | TGTGCCAGCTCACAGCAAGGGGCCTCCTACGAGCAGTACTTC
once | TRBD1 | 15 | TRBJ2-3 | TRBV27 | CASRSGGFYTDTQYF | TGTGCCAGCAGATCAGGGGGATTCTACACAGATACGCAGTATTTT
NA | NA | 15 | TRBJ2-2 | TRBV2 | CASRGERTYTGELFF | TGTGCCAGCAGGGGAGAGCGGACCTACACCGGGGAGCTGTTTTTT
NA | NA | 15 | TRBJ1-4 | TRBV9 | CASSPFDRLSEKLFF | TGTGCCAGCAGCCCATTCGACAGGTTGAGTGAAAAACTGTTTTTT
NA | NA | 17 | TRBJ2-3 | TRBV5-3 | CARSQHFTGAPTDTQYF | TGTGCCAGAAGCCAGCACTTTACGGGGGCCCCCACAGATACGCAGTATTTT
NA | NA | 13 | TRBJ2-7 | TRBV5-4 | CASSSSLEYEQYF | TGTGCCAGCAGCTCATCACTGGAATACGAGCAGTACTTC
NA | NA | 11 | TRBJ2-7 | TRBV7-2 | CASSLDAGQYF | TGTGCCAGCAGCTTAGACGCGGGGCAGTACTTC
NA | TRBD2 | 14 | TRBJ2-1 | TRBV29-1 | CSVEGGGSYNEQFF | TGCAGCGTTGAAGGCGGGGGCTCCTACAATGAGCAGTTCTTC
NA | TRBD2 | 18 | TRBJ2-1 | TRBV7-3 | CASSLSGTSGRAGNEQFF | TGTGCCAGCAGCCTTTCCGGGACTAGCGGGAGGGCCGGTAATGAGCAGTTCTTC
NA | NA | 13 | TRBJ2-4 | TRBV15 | CATSRDQSDIQYF | TGTGCCACCAGCAGAGATCAAAGTGACATTCAGTACTTC
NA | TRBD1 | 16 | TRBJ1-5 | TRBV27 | CASSFGTGDSNQPQHF | TGTGCCAGCAGTTTCGGAACAGGGGATAGCAATCAGCCCCAGCATTTT
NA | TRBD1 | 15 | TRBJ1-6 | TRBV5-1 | CASRQGVPGKSPLHF | TGCGCCAGCAGACAGGGGGTCCCGGGGAAGTCACCCCTCCACTTT
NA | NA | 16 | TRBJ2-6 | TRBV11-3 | CASSPSSGTGANVLTF | TGTGCCAGCAGCCCCTCCTCCGGTACTGGGGCCAACGTCCTGACTTTC
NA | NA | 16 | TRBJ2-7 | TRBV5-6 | CASSSLSRRLTYEQYF | TGTGCCAGCAGCTCCCTATCGAGGCGGTTAACCTACGAGCAGTACTTC
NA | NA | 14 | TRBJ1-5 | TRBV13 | CASEQGGFRQPQHF | TGTGCCAGCGAGCAGGGAGGATTTAGACAGCCCCAGCATTTT
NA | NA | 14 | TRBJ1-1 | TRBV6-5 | CASSYGGVNTEAFF | TGTGCCAGCAGTTACGGGGGTGTGAACACTGAAGCTTTCTTT
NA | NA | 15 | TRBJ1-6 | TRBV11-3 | CASSYQDSYNSPLHF | TGTGCCAGCAGCTATCAGGACAGCTATAATTCACCCCTCCACTTT
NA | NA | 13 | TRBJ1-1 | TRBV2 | CASMRRSNTEAFF | TGTGCCAGCATGAGGCGGTCGAACACTGAAGCTTTCTTT
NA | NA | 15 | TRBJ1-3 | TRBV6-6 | CASSYGATWGNTIYF | TGTGCCAGCAGTTACGGAGCAACTTGGGGAAACACCATATATTTT
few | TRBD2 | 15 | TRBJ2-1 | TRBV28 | CASSTTGLARRDKFF | TGTGCCAGCAGCACCACCGGACTAGCAAGGAGGGATAAGTTCTTC
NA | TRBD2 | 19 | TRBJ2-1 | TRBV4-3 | CASSQDWRTSGSSYNEQFF | TGCGCCAGCAGCCAAGACTGGAGGACTAGCGGGAGCTCCTACAATGAGCAGTTCTTC
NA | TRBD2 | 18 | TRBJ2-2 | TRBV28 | CASRQRLAGARMGGELFF | TGTGCCAGCAGACAAAGACTAGCGGGAGCCCGCATGGGCGGGGAGCTGTTTTTT
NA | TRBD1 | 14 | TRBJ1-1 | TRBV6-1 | CASSVGTGGTEAFF | TGTGCCAGCAGTGTTGGGACAGGGGGCACTGAAGCTTTCTTT
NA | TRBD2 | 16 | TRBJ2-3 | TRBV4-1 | CASSRLTSGGGDTQYF | TGCGCCAGCAGCCGCCTGACTAGCGGGGGGGGAGATACGCAGTATTTT
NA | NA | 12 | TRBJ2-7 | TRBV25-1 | CASTQGSYEQYF | TGTGCCAGCACCCAGGGATCCTACGAGCAGTACTTC
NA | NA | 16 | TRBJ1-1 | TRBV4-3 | CASSQDVVQGNTEAFF | TGCGCCAGCAGCCAAGATGTCGTACAGGGAAACACTGAAGCTTTCTTT
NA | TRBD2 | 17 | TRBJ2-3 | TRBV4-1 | CASSQGGASGGTDTQYF | TGCGCCAGCAGCCAAGGCGGCGCTAGCGGGGGCACAGATACGCAGTATTTT
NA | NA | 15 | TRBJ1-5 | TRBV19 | CASSIDHYSNQPQHF | TGTGCCAGTAGTATAGATCATTATAGCAATCAGCCCCAGCATTTT
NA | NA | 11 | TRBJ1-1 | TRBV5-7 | CASSATRAAFF | TGTGCCAGCAGCGCCACAAGGGCAGCTTTCTTT
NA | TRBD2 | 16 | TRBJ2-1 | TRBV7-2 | CASSLESASGINEQFF | TGTGCCAGCAGCTTAGAATCGGCTAGCGGAATCAATGAGCAGTTCTTC
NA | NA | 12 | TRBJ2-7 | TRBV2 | CASTQTPYEQYF | TGTGCCAGCACCCAGACCCCCTACGAGCAGTACTTC
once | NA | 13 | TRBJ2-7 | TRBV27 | CASSSSLIYEQYF | TGTGCCAGCAGTTCCTCCCTTATCTACGAGCAGTACTTC
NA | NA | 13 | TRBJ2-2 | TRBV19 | CASNPANTGELFF | TGTGCCAGTAACCCAGCAAACACCGGGGAGCTGTTTTTT